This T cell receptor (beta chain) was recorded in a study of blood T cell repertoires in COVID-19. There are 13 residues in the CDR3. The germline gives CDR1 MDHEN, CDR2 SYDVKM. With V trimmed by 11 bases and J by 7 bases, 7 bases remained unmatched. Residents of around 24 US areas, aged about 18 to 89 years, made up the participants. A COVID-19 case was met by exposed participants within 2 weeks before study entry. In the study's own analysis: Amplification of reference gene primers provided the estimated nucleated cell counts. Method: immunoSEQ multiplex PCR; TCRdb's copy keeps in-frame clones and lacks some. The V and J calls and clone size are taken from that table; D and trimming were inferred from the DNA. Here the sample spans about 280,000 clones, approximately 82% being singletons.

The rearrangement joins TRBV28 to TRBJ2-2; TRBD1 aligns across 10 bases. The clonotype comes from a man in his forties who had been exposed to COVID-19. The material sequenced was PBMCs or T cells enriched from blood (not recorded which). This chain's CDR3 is CAAWDRGGGELFF. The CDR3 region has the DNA TGTGCCGCCTGGGACAGGGGTGGCGGGGAGCTGTTTTTT. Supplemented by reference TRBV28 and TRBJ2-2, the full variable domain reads DVKVTQSSRYLVKRTGEKVFLECVQDMDHENMFWYRQDPGLGLRLIYFSYDVKMKEKGDIPEGYSVSREKKERFSLILESASTNQTSMYLCAAWDRGGGELFFGEGSRLTVL.